This TCR beta chain emerged from a study of cytomegalovirus exposure and HLA in healthy donors. Details on this clone: Its cognate antigen is unknown.

Trimming at V came to 4 bases and at J to 7 bases, leaving 8 bases not matched to a gene. The CDR3 covers 17 residues. Germline CDR1 and CDR2: SGHNT and YYREEE (reference sequence). Study conclusions and caveats: Most of the CMV-associated TCR beta chains (in a later analysis) appeared to be HLA-restricted. With high specificity and sensitivity, the classifier reportedly diagnosed cytomegalovirus status. In a later analysis, around 18,000 TCR beta sequences were associated with HLA alleles at 0.05 false discovery rate. Later examination showed HLA-associated TCR beta chains had greater clonal expansion than equally common others.

Vbeta (60) and Jbeta (13) primers were used in the PCR. Produced via immunoSEQ multiplex PCR; TCRdb's table is partial and in-frame only. This sample's table reports 150,000 to 200,000 clones. The rearrangement links TRBV5-4 to TRBJ2-1; the match to TRBD2 covers 16 bases. Sequencing was performed on PBMCs. This TCR was sampled from a man younger than 40 in good health and CMV-seronegative. CDR3 amino acids: CASSLGTSGRGWNEQFF. DNA of the CDR3: TGTGCCAGCAGCCTAGGGACTAGCGGGAGGGGTTGGAATGAGCAGTTCTTC. Filled out from reference TRBV5-4 and TRBJ2-1, the complete variable domain reads ETGVTQSPTHLIKTRGQQVTLRCSSQSGHNTVSWYQQALGQGPQFIFQYYREEENGRGNFPPRFSGLQFPNYSSELNVNALELDDSALYLCASSLGTSGRGWNEQFFGPGTRLTVL.